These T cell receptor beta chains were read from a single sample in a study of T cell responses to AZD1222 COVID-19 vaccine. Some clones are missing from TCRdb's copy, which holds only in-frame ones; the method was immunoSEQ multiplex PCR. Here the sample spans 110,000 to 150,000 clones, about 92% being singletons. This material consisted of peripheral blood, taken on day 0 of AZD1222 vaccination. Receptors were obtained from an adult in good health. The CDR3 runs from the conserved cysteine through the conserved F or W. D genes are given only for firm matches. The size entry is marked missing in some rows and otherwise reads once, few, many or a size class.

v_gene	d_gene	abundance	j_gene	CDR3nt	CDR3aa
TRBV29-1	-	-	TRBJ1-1	TGCAGCGTTGAGAACACTGAAGCTTTCTTT	CSVENTEAFF
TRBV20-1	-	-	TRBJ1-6	TGCAGTGCTAGTTTTTCTGGGGTTCGGTATAATTCACCCCTCCACTTT	CSASFSGVRYNSPLHF
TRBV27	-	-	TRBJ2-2	TGTGCCAGCTCACGTGGCACCGGGGAGCTGTTTTTT	CASSRGTGELFF
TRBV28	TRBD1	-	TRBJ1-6	TGTGCCAGCACCCCAGGGGGGCTAAATAATTCACCCCTCCACTTT	CASTPGGLNNSPLHF
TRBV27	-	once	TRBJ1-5	TGTGCCAGCAGCCACCTTAGCAATCAGCCCCAGCATTTT	CASSHLSNQPQHF
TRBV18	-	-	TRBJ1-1	TGTGCCAGCTCACCACCGGGCAGCCTGAACACTGAAGCTTTCTTT	CASSPPGSLNTEAFF
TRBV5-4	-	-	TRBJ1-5	TGTGCCAGCAGCAACGGCAATCAGCCCCAGCATTTT	CASSNGNQPQHF
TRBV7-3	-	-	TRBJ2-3	TGTGCCAGCAGCTTACAGGGAGACGATACGCAGTATTTT	CASSLQGDDTQYF
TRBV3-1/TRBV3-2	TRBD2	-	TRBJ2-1	TGTGCCAGCAGCCCGGGACTAGCGGGTGGCAATGAGCAGTTCTTC	CASSPGLAGGNEQFF
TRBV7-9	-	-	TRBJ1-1	TGTGCCAGCAGCTCCGCCCGCGGCGGGCCCACTGAAGCTTTCTTT	CASSSARGGPTEAFF